What follows are 7 T cell receptor beta chains derived from one specimen sequenced in a study of blood T cell repertoires in COVID-19. The assay was immunoSEQ multiplex PCR, and TCRdb's table has in-frame clones only and misses some. The sample has around 300,000 clones, about 87% seen once. Material: PBMCs or T cells enriched from blood (not recorded which). The source is a woman between 45 and 60 years old who had recovered from COVID-19.

The V gene is TRBV7-2, the J gene TRBJ2-7; possible D gene TRBD1, 6 bases. The CDR3 has 15 amino acids. Germline CDR1 SGHTA, CDR2 FQGNSA. Trimming removed 0 bases from V and 4 bases from J, with 13 bases in between. The CDR3 sequence is CASSLADGRGYEQYF. CDR3 nucleotides: TGTGCCAGCAGCTTAGCTGACGGCAGGGGTTACGAGCAGTACTTC.

The rearrangement links TRBV5-4 to TRBJ1-1; D may be TRBD1 (6 bases). The germline gives CDR1 SGHNT, CDR2 YYREEE (reference sequence). V lost 0 bases and J 5 bases, leaving 8 bases between the germline ends. The CDR3 has 13 residues. CDR3: CASSLAGVTEAFF. The CDR3 nucleotides are TGTGCCAGCAGCTTGGCAGGGGTGACTGAAGCTTTCTTT.

The table lists this clone with a few counts. The J gene is TRBJ2-3, the V gene TRBV24-1; D may be TRBD1 (5 bases). The germline V gene encodes CDR1 KGHDR and CDR2 SFDVKD. The CDR3 spans 16 residues. Trimming removed 5 bases at V and 0 bases at J, with 14 bases between. Written as DNA, the CDR3 is TGTGCCACCAGTGGCCCGACAGCCTCTAGCACAGATACGCAGTATTTT. Amino acid sequence: CATSGPTASSTDTQYF.

The chain uses TRBV6-5 and TRBJ2-5, with 11 nucleotides matching TRBD2. This CDR3 region has 15 residues. V gave up 6 bases and J gave up 0 bases; unmatched junction bases: 3. Looked up from germline, CDR1 is MNHEY and CDR2 is SVGAGI. The CDR3 bases are TGTGCCAGCAGGGGACTAGCGGCGTACCAAGAGACCCAGTACTTC. Translating gives CASRGLAAYQETQYF.

This CDR3 reads CASSFQDTQYF. CDR3 bases: TGTGCCAGCAGTTTCCAGGATACGCAGTATTTT. The genes are TRBV12-3 or TRBV12-4 and TRBJ2-3; D not certain. CDR3 length: 11 amino acids. Deletions cut 3 bases from V and 6 bases from J, with 4 bases between.

The chain recombines TRBV24-1 with TRBJ2-3; 8 nucleotides agree with TRBD2. The CDR3 covers 13 residues. Germline loops: CDR1 KGHDR, CDR2 SFDVKD. Trimming cost V 11 bases and J 0 bases; bases outside gene matches: 3. CDR3 coding DNA: TGTGCCATCGGGGGGGGGAGCACAGATACGCAGTATTTT. This codes for CAIGGGSTDTQYF.

Only a few counts were recorded for this clone. This chain joins TRBV18 and TRBJ2-7; weak D call: TRBD1 (6 bases). The germline gives CDR1 KGHSH, CDR2 LQKENI. The CDR3 is 14 residues long. Trimming took 5 bases from V and 5 from J, leaving 16 bases between them. In nucleotides, the CDR3 is TGTGCCAGCTCATCCTGGACAGCGATCCACGAGCAGTACTTC. Translating it yields CASSSWTAIHEQYF. The variable domain in full, with the rest retrieved from reference TRBV18 and TRBJ2-7, is NAGVMQNPRHLVRRRGQEARLRCSPMKGHSHVYWYRQLPEEGLKFMVYLQKENIIDESGMPKERFSAEFPKEGPSILRIQQVVRGDSAAYFCASSSWTAIHEQYFGPGTRLTVT.